This T cell receptor (beta chain) was recorded in a study of T cells in Graves' hyperthyroidism and ophthalmopathy. About the research overall: Blood from the periphery was taken at initial diagnosis, before any treatment. Study-level results: Before onset, ophthalmopathy was predicted by the model a median roughly 6.8 months earlier. Stable hyperthyroidism was told apart from ophthalmopathy by a model built on 13 V-J features.

This clonotype was counted a few times. Its antigen is as yet unknown. The CDR3 length is 15 residues. CDR1 is MNHNY, CDR2 SVGAGI, per germline (reference sequence). V dropped 0 bases and J dropped 4; count of bases not matched to a gene: 3. Using RNA transcripts as the source, TCR beta CDR3 regions were amplified. An initial round of RT-PCR targeting the TCR CDR3 relied on the HTBI primer set. TCRdb reanalysed the multiplex PCR reads using MiXCR and keeps one entry per CDR3 protein. The profile covers under 400,000 distinct CDR3 sequences, with roughly 23% appearing a single time and around half taken by the ten largest.

Sequencing input: blood. The chain carries TRBV6-6 and TRBJ1-5, with 7 bases lining up with TRBD1. This TCR was sampled from a woman between 50 and 59 years old with Graves' hyperthyroidism. The CDR3 protein is CASSYSQGTNQPQHF. The CDR3 bases are TGTGCCAGCAGTTACTCACAGGGGACGAATCAGCCCCAGCATTTT.